This T cell receptor beta chain was identified during a study of CD8+ T cells in alopecia areata. It was cDNA, reverse transcribed from extracted RNA, that served as the sequencing template. Clones were read by immunoSEQ multiplex PCR, and TCRdb kept only the in-frame ones, dropping some. Listed here are 270,000 or so clones without any singletons, the top ten holding 0.9% to 1.5%. The CDR3 sequence is 16 residues long. V lost 1 base and J lost 4; bases outside the gene matches: 2. Germline CDR1 is LGHNA and CDR2 is YNLKQL (reference sequence). Worth noting for this clone: Mouse gene names and germline throughout. Sequencing ends 4 residues short of the CDR3 end; the germline J gene provides the rest.

The authors sorted pooled cutaneous lymph node cells using CD4, CD8alpha, NKG2D, NKG2ACE and other markers. Input material: CD4+ T cells sorted from a lymph node. This clonotype was sampled from a C3H/HeJ mouse with alopecia areata. The strain bears MHC haplotype H2-k. J is TRBJ2-2 and V is TRBV5; 11 nucleotides align to TRBD1. Incomplete CDR3 DNA: TGTGCCAGCAGCCAAGTGGGGACAGGGGGCACCGGG. Translated, it gives CASSQVGTGGTG. The full CDR3 is CASSQVGTGGTGQLYF.